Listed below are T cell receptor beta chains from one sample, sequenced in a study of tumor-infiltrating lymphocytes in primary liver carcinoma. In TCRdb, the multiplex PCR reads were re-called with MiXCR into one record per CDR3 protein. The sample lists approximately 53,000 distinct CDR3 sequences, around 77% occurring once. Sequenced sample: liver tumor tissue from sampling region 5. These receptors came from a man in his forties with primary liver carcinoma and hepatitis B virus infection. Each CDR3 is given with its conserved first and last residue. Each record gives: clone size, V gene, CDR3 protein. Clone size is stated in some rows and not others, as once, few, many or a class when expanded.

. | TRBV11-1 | CASSHPRPSGTFVLTF
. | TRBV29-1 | CSVRATFRWEERDTQYF
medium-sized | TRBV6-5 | CASSQQGWEETQYF
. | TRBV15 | CATSRDLQDYQSQHF
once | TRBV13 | CTSSLGDLRGGNEQFF
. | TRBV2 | CASGPEVKGGIGTTYEKLFF
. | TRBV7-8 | CTNWDRGYRDTEAFF
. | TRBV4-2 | CASSQEGQVSQPQQF
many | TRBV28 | CASSLIDRLTGELFF
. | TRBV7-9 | CAISWGRPYEQYF
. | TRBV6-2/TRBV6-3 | CASSPLLVDGETQYF
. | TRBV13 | CASSGPGESSYNEQFF
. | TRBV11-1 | CANSHPRPSGANIMTF
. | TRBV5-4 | CASSFVERTEELFF
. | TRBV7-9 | CASSSERSVQFF
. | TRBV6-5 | CASNDRRGQPQHF
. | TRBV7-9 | CASGWERGFHCYTF
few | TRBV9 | CASSGGQGAGETQYF
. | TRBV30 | CAWRPVGRRDYEQYF
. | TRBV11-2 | CTSSSGLEGVEQYF
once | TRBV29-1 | CSVRAGCGMNSEAFF
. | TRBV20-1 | CSAWRPNTEAFF
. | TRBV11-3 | CRSSLGEGANSYNEQFF
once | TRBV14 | CASSAVAGLVKNEQFF
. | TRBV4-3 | CAGSLDRGGNEQFF
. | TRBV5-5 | CASTLDSGRYEQFF
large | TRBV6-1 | CASSAPLYGYTF
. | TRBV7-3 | CASAERGSYSEQFF
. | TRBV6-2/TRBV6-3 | CASSPAGIDQQYF
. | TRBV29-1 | CSVTEGRIGQPQHF
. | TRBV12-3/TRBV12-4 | CASSLTGGPNNEQFF
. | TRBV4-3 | CTSSQVGGTGVLFF
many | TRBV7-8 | CASSLYGAASSYNEQFF
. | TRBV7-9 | CGSSRSLETQYF
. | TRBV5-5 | CANNLGRTANYGYTF
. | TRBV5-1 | CASSLAGGARTGAFF
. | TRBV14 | CANIQHRDSRPETQYF
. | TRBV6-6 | CTSSSSSNQGPRDEQYF
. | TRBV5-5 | CASSHNGERYTEAFF
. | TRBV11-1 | CVSRWNSGANVPTF
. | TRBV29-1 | CNVIRLGGYTF
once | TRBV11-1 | CVISWTLVSPLHF